A single sample gave rise to the 15 T cell receptor beta chains below, sequenced in a study of cytomegalovirus exposure and HLA in healthy donors. This PCR relied on a set of 60 Vbeta primers and 13 Jbeta primers. Generated by immunoSEQ multiplex PCR, the TCRdb table keeps only in-frame clones and is missing some. The table lists around 130,000 clones, about 80% of them singletons. Specimen: PBMCs. These receptors all stem from a woman in her late teens or twenties in good health and CMV-seronegative.

V is TRBV11-2 and J is TRBJ1-2; TRBD1 aligns across 7 bases. V shed 4 bases and J 4 bases; nucleotides not matched to a gene: 3. The CDR3 contains 13 residues. From germline, CDR1 is SGHAT and CDR2 FQNNGV. CDR3 coding DNA: TGTGCCAGCAGCTCGGACAGGTCCTATGGCTACACCTTC. Encoded protein: CASSSDRSYGYTF.

The V gene is TRBV18, the J gene TRBJ1-1; 7 nucleotides match TRBD1. Trimming cost V 4 bases and J 5 bases; bases outside gene matches: 4. Germline V lookup: CDR1 KGHSH, CDR2 LQKENI. The CDR3 has 13 residues. The CDR3 sequence: CASSRDRLTEAFF. For the CDR3, the DNA is TGTGCCAGCTCACGGGACAGACTAACTGAAGCTTTCTTT. Supplemented by reference TRBV18 and TRBJ1-1, the full variable domain reads NAGVMQNPRHLVRRRGQEARLRCSPMKGHSHVYWYRQLPEEGLKFMVYLQKENIIDESGMPKERFSAEFPKEGPSILRIQQVVRGDSAAYFCASSRDRLTEAFFGQGTRLTVV.

The chain combines TRBV5-1 with TRBJ1-1; TRBD1 matches at 8 bases. Trimming took 4 bases from V and 3 from J; bases not matched to a gene: 14. CDR1 is SGHRS, CDR2 YFSETQ, per germline. This CDR3 has 17 residues. CDR3 amino acids: CASSPWTGIAVHTEAFF. Written as DNA, the CDR3 is TGCGCCAGCAGCCCCTGGACAGGGATTGCGGTCCACACTGAAGCTTTCTTT.

The chain joins TRBV11-3 to TRBJ2-1, with D maybe TRBD2 (6 bases). Trimming took off 1 base at V and 6 bases at J, with 13 bases between the two ends. Germline V lookup: CDR1 SGHNT, CDR2 YENEEA. This CDR3 contains 15 residues. In nucleotides, the CDR3 is TGTGCCAGCAGCTTAGCCGGGGACTTGGGCAATGAGCAGTTCTTC. This gives the protein CASSLAGDLGNEQFF.

This chain uses TRBV19 with TRBJ1-4; D is uncertain. CDR1 and CDR2 from the germline V gene are LNHDA and SQIVND (reference sequence). This CDR3 comprises 13 residues. V was pared by 5 bases and J by 2 bases, with 6 bases between. CDR3 amino acids: CASSPQTNEKLFF. In nucleotides, the CDR3 is TGTGCCAGTAGTCCCCAGACTAATGAAAAACTGTTTTTT.

This clone was recorded a few times. An end of the junction does not agree with germline; a read error may underlie this. V gene TRBV7-7 combines with J gene TRBJ2-1, with D maybe TRBD1 (5 bases). Per germline, CDR1 SSHAT and CDR2 FNYEAQ (reference sequence). CDR3 length equals 15 residues. The CDR3 nucleotides are TGTGCTAGCAGCTTATCTCAGGGCTCCTACAATGAGCAGTTCTTC. It is translated as CASSLSQGSYNEQFF. Supplemented by reference TRBV7-7 and TRBJ2-1, the full variable domain reads GAGVSQSPRYKVTKRGQDVTLRCDPISSHATLYWYQQALGQGPEFLTYFNYEAQPDKSGLPSDRFSAERPEGSISTLTIQRTEQRDSAMYRCASSLSQGSYNEQFFGPGTRLTVL.

The chain has TRBV5-1 and TRBJ2-7, with 10 nucleotides matching TRBD2. Germline lookup yields CDR1 SGHRS and CDR2 YFSETQ. V shed 3 bases and J 1 base; nucleotides not matched to a gene: 4. This CDR3 is 15 amino acids long. CDR3 amino acids: CASSSVAGGSYEQYF. In DNA form, the CDR3 reads TGCGCCAGCAGCTCGGTAGCGGGAGGTTCCTACGAGCAGTACTTC.

The chain couples TRBV29-1 to TRBJ2-1, with 8 bases identical to TRBD1. CDR1 SQVTM and CDR2 ANQGSEA come from the germline V gene. This CDR3 has 14 residues. With V trimmed by 3 bases and J by 6 bases, 7 bases remained unmatched. The CDR3 DNA follows: TGCAGCGTTGATCGGACAGGGATTGGCAATGAGCAGTTCTTC. The encoded protein is CSVDRTGIGNEQFF.

This clone occurred a few times. The rearrangement uses TRBV11-2 and TRBJ1-3; TRBD1 is a possible D gene (5 bases). The CDR3 consists of 15 residues. Trimming removed 1 base at V and 2 bases at J, with 9 bases between. Germline loops: CDR1 SGHAT, CDR2 FQNNGV. The CDR3 DNA follows: TGTGCCAGCAGCTTAGCCGCAGGGACTGGAAACACCATATATTTT. This sequence encodes CASSLAAGTGNTIYF. Based on the CDR3 plus reference TRBV11-2 and TRBJ1-3, the full variable domain is EAGVAQSPRYKIIEKRQSVAFWCNPISGHATLYWYQQILGQGPKLLIQFQNNGVVDDSQLPKDRFSAERLKGVDSTLKIQPAKLEDSAVYLCASSLAAGTGNTIYFGEGSWLTVV.

The V gene is TRBV6-5, the J gene TRBJ1-2; D not resolved. CDR1 is MNHEY and CDR2 is SVGAGI in the germline V gene. The V end lost 0 bases, the J end lost 8 bases, and 10 bases lay between the germline ends. The CDR3 sequence is 13 residues long. The chain's CDR3 is CASSYSVQRGYTF. In DNA form, the CDR3 reads TGTGCCAGCAGTTACTCAGTCCAGCGGGGCTACACCTTC.

As for this clone: The junction does not match germline at one end; this may be a read error. The V call is TRBV6-5, the J call TRBJ2-6; tentatively, D is TRBD1 (5 bases). There are 16 residues in the CDR3. Germline V gives CDR1 MNHEY, CDR2 SVGAGI. The DNA for the CDR3 is TGTGCCAGCAGTTACGTCGGTAACTCTGGGGCCAACGGCCTGACTTTC. Protein product: CASSYVGNSGANGLTF.

This clone has more than one count but fewer than ten. The rearrangement joins TRBV6-1 to TRBJ2-1, with TRBD1 identical over 7 bases. After removal of 6 bases from V and 12 bases from J, the junction contained 8 bases not matched to a gene. Germline CDR1 reads MNHNS; CDR2 reads SASEGT. The CDR3 length is 12 residues. CDR3 protein: CASRPTGNRQFF. In DNA form, the CDR3 reads TGTGCCAGCAGACCGACAGGGAATCGGCAGTTCTTC.

This clone was observed once. The chain couples TRBV6-1 to TRBJ1-2, with 10 bases matching TRBD1. Germline assignment: CDR1 MNHNS and CDR2 SASEGT. This CDR3 has 13 residues. V lost 5 bases, J lost 6 bases, and 3 bases stayed unmatched. The CDR3 loop is CASSLTGGDGYTF. The CDR3 coding sequence is TGTGCCAGCAGTTTGACAGGGGGCGATGGCTACACCTTC.

The DNA for the CDR3 is TGTGCCAGCAGTGGGAACAGGGGAGCTAATGAAAAACTGTTTTTT. Its protein is CASSGNRGANEKLFF. The rearrangement uses TRBV6-1 and TRBJ1-4, with TRBD1 matching over 7 bases. J gave up 3 bases and V 4 bases, and 5 bases lay outside the gene matches. The CDR3 spans 15 residues. Per the germline V gene, CDR1 is MNHNS and CDR2 is SASEGT.

This chain links TRBV11-2 with TRBJ2-7; D uncertain. Trimming shortened V by 8 bases and J by 3 bases, and 17 bases separated the two germline ends. The CDR3 extends over 14 amino acids. CDR1 is SGHAT and CDR2 is FQNNGV in the germline V gene. DNA for the CDR3: TGTGCCAGCGCCGCGAACGCCTTCGGCTACGAGCAGTACTTC. This codes for CASAANAFGYEQYF.